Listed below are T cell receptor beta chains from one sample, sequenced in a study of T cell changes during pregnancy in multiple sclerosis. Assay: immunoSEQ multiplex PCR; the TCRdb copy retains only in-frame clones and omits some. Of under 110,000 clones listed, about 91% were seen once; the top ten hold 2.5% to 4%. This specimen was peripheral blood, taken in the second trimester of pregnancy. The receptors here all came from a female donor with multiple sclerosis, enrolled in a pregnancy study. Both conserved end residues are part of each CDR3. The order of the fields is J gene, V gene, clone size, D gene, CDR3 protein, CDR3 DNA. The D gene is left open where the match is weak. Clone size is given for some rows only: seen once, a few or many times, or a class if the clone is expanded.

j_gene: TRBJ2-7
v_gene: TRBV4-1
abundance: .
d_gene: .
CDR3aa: CASSQEADTYEQYF
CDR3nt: TGCGCCAGCAGCCAAGAAGCGGATACCTACGAGCAGTACTTC

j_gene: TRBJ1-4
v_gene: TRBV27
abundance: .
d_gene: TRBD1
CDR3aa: CASSLTGMREKLFF
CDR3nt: TGTGCCAGCAGTCTGACAGGGATGAGAGAAAAACTGTTTTTT

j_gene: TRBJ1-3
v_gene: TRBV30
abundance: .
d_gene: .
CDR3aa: CAWSGASSGNTIYF
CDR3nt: TGTGCCTGGAGTGGAGCTAGCTCTGGAAACACCATATATTTT

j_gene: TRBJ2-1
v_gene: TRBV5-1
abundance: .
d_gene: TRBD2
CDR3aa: CASSLSSGSYNEQFF
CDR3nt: TGCGCCAGCAGCTTGTCTAGCGGGAGTTACAATGAGCAGTTCTTC

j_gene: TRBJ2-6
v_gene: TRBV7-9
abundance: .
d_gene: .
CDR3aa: CASSFNGHSGANVLTF
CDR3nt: TGTGCCAGCAGCTTTAATGGGCACTCTGGGGCCAACGTCCTGACTTTC

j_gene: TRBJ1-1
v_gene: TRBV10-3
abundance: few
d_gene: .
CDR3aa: CAIQEGVSRSTEAFF
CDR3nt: TGTGCCATCCAGGAAGGGGTGTCTAGGAGCACTGAAGCTTTCTTT

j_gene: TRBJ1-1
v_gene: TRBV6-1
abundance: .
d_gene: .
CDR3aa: CASSEARGGGTEAFF
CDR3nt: TGTGCCAGCAGTGAAGCGCGGGGAGGGGGGACTGAAGCTTTCTTT

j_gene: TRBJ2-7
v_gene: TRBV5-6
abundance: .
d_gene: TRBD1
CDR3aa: CASSPRQGRLMGAEQYF
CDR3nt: TGTGCCAGCAGCCCCCGACAGGGGAGGTTGATGGGCGCCGAGCAGTACTTC

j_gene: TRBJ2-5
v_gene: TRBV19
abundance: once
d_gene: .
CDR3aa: CASQKAKGGRETQYF
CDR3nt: TGTGCCAGCCAAAAGGCCAAAGGAGGGAGAGAGACCCAGTACTTC

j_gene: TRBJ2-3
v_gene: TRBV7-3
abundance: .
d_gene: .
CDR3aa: CASSLNLGTQYF
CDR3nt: TGTGCCAGCAGCTTGAACCTGGGCACGCAGTATTTT

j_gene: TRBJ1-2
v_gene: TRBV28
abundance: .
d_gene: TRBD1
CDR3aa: CASRLQGPYGYTF
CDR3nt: TGTGCCAGCAGATTACAGGGGCCTTATGGCTACACCTTC

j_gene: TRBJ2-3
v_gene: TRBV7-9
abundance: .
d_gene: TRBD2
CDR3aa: CASSSRGGPRTDTQYF
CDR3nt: TGTGCCAGCAGCTCAAGGGGAGGGCCCCGCACAGATACGCAGTATTTT

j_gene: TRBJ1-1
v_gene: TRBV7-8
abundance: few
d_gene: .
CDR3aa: CASSLTLNTEAFF
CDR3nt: TGTGCCAGCAGCTTGACACTTAACACTGAAGCTTTCTTT

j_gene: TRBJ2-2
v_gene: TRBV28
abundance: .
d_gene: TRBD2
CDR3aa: CASSLLGLAGDTGELFF
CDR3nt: TGTGCCAGCAGTTTATTAGGGCTAGCGGGAGACACCGGGGAGCTGTTTTTT

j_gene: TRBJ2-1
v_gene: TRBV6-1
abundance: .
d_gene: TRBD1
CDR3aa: CASGTGQLEQFF
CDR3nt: TGTGCCAGTGGGACAGGGCAGCTGGAGCAGTTCTTC

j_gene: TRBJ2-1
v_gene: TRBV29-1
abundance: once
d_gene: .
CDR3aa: CSVEDRAGGEVF
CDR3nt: TGCAGCGTTGAAGATCGAGCAGGAGGGGAGGTCTTC

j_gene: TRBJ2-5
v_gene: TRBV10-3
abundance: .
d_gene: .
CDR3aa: CASGGREQETQYF
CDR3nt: TGTGCCTCAGGAGGCAGAGAACAAGAGACCCAGTACTTC

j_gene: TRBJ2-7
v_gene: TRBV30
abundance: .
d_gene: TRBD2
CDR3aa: CAWSATSGNFAYEQYF
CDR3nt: TGTGCCTGGAGTGCGACTAGCGGGAATTTTGCCTACGAGCAGTACTTC

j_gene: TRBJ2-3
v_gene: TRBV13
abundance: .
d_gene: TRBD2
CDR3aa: CASSFLTSRSADTQYF
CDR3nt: TGTGCCAGCAGCTTTCTGACTAGCAGAAGCGCAGATACGCAGTATTTT

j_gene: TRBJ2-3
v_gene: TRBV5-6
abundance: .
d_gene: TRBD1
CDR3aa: CASSFRGTAPGITQYF
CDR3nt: TGTGCCAGCAGCTTTAGGGGGACAGCCCCCGGGATTACGCAGTATTTT

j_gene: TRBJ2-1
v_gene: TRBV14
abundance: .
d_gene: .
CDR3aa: CASSQDAYNEQFF
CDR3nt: TGTGCCAGCAGCCAAGATGCGTACAATGAGCAGTTCTTC

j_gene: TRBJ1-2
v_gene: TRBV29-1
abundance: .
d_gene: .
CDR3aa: CSVHSGRGGGDYGYTF
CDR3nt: TGCAGCGTTCATTCCGGACGCGGGGGAGGGGACTATGGCTACACCTTC

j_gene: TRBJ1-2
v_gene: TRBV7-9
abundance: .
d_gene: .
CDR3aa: CASSSTRMDGYTF
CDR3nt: TGTGCCAGCAGCTCGACACGGATGGATGGCTACACCTTC

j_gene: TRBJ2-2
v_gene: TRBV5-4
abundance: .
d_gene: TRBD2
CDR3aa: CASRGTSGVNTGELFF
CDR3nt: TGTGCCAGCAGGGGGACTAGCGGGGTGAACACCGGGGAGCTGTTTTTT

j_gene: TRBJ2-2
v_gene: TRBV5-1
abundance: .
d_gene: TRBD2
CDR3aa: CASSPALAGGPGELFF
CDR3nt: TGCGCCAGCAGCCCGGCCCTAGCGGGAGGGCCCGGGGAGCTGTTTTTT

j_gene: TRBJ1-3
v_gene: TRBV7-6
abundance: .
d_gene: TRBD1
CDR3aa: CASSLGDSYIGNTIYF
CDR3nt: TGTGCCAGCAGCTTAGGGGACAGCTATATAGGAAACACCATATATTTT

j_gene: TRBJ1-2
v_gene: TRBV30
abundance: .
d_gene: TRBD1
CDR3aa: CAWSVPPGGYGYTF
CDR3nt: TGTGCCTGGAGTGTACCCCCAGGGGGCTATGGCTACACCTTC

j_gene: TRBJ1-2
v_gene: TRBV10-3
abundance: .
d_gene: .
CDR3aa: CAISDTGHHDGYTF
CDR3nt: TGTGCCATCAGTGATACGGGACATCATGATGGCTACACCTTC

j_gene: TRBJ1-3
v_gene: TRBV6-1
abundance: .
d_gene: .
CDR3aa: CASSEFALGAISGNTIYF
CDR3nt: TGTGCCAGCAGTGAGTTCGCTTTAGGGGCGATCTCTGGAAACACCATATATTTT